This is a list of T cell receptor beta chains from one sample in a study of T cell repertoires in cytomegalovirus infection. Via MiXCR, TCRdb re-called the reads, giving one row per CDR3 protein. The sample lists 600,000 to 700,000 distinct CDR3 sequences; roughly 36% were seen once. Their antigen targets remain unknown. This specimen was cultured PBMCs, taken from culture after CMV antigen stimulation. These receptors came from a human donor in good health (CMV status not recorded). Some clones in this sample may be carry-over from other donors' samples. The CDR3 runs from the conserved cysteine through the conserved F or W. D genes are given only for firm matches. For some rows the clone size is stated as once, few or many, or as a class when expanded; others skip it.

d_gene	abundance	v_gene	j_gene	CDR3aa	CDR3nt
NA	NA	TRBV6-2/TRBV6-3	TRBJ1-1	CASGRRDEAFF	TGTGCCAGCGGAAGACGGGATGAAGCTTTCTTT
TRBD2	few	TRBV7-6	TRBJ2-3	CASSLSTSRTDTQYF	TGTGCCAGCAGCTTATCGACTAGCCGCACAGATACGCAGTATTTT
TRBD2	NA	TRBV15	TRBJ2-7	CATSSSSLSGSSEQYF	TGTGCCACCAGCAGCTCCTCTCTTAGCGGGAGTTCCGAGCAGTACTTC
NA	many	TRBV7-2	TRBJ2-2	CASSLVEVAATGELFF	TGTGCCAGCAGCTTAGTCGAGGTAGCGGCCACCGGGGAGCTGTTTTTT
TRBD1	many	TRBV11-2	TRBJ2-7	CASSRDRAPYEQYF	TGTGCCAGCAGCCGGGACAGGGCCCCCTACGAGCAGTACTTC
NA	NA	TRBV4-1	TRBJ2-1	CASSGFSYNEQFF	TGCGCCAGCAGCGGCTTTTCCTACAATGAGCAGTTCTTC
TRBD1	NA	TRBV18	TRBJ2-1	CASSPAAGTGSSYNERFF	TGTGCCAGCTCTCCTGCTGCCGGGACAGGGAGCTCCTACAATGAGCGGTTCTTC
NA	NA	TRBV7-6	TRBJ2-1	CASSLIQRQNNEQFF	TGTGCCAGCAGCTTGATCCAGCGGCAAAACAATGAGCAGTTCTTC
TRBD1	few	TRBV5-6	TRBJ2-7	CASSPGTGNYEQYF	TGTGCCAGCAGCCCCGGGACAGGGAACTACGAGCAGTACTTC
TRBD2	few	TRBV12-3/TRBV12-4	TRBJ2-5	CASCAGGYYQETQYF	TGTGCCTCCTGCGCGGGAGGATACTACCAAGAGACCCAGTACTTC
TRBD2	NA	TRBV7-8	TRBJ2-7	CASGPRRAGNEQYF	TGTGCCAGCGGCCCCCGTAGAGCGGGGAACGAGCAGTACTTC
TRBD1	NA	TRBV7-8	TRBJ2-3	CASSVPGTATDTQYF	TGTGCCAGCAGCGTACCAGGGACAGCCACAGATACGCAGTATTTT
TRBD1	NA	TRBV5-6	TRBJ1-2	CASSLFRTGGIGYTF	TGTGCCAGCAGCTTGTTCAGGACAGGGGGCATTGGCTACACCTTC